In this sample, the clone carrying this TCR beta chain turned up many times. The data were obtained in a study of spatial heterogeneity in lung cancer. As for the study in general: Sequence detection consistently recorded a greater number of beta-chain than alpha-chain sequences. The average count in raw reads for each unique TCR and UMI combination exceeded 8.5 appearances.

Time point noted: sample taken at primary tumor resection. Germline trimming cut 6 bases from V and 5 bases from J; bases unmatched to any gene: 14. Germline V CDR1 and CDR2: SGHAT, FQNNGV. The CDR3 consists of 16 residues. TCRdb re-derived calls from the 5' RACE reads in MiXCR, one entry per CDR3 protein. The sample includes about 40,000 distinct CDR3 sequences, roughly 4.9% seen only once; the top ten take approximately 24%. This specimen was PBMCs, taken at surgery. This clonotype was obtained from a female donor with early-stage non-small cell lung cancer. The chain joins TRBV11-2 to TRBJ1-2; 8 bases fit TRBD1. CDR3 DNA sequence: TGTGCCAGCAGAATCCCGGGCAGGGGGCATGGGTATGGCTACACCTTC. The encoded protein is CASRIPGRGHGYGYTF.